This entry concerns a single T cell receptor (beta chain). The table lists this clonotype with many counts. Its antigen target is currently unknown. The sample holds no much larger clone one base away, and base qualities are not on file. These data originate in a study of T cells after yellow fever vaccination (dated by TCRdb to between 2019 and 2020). For the study in its entirety: The SMART-Seq v4 Ultra Low Input RNA kit was used to prepare libraries from fractions with low cell numbers. Bulk TCR alpha and beta repertoires were sequenced longitudinally to track T-cell clones before and after primary and booster YFV17D yellow fever vaccination. Two healthy male donors made up the cohort, one aged 18 to 29 years and the other aged 30 to 40 years. Blood was collected at multiple timepoints before and after primary and secondary immunization, and bulk PBMC replicates and cell subsets were isolated. Here is what the overall study found, with its caveats: After the booster, most of the clones that had expanded following primary vaccination were detected again (roughly 97% of CD4 and around 90% of CD8), which suggests that memory was broadly maintained. FACS-sorted repertoires could contain abundant contaminating clonotypes from the bulk population, so computational filtering was required. A small fraction of clonotypes showed up in both the CD4 and CD8 compartments, probably as a result of convergent recombination. Because only two donors were included in the study, the extent to which the findings can be generalized is limited. Compared with the primary T-cell response, the secondary T-cell response was faster but weaker, reaching its peak on day 5 rather than on day 15.

The sample's treatment or condition label, in plain terms: live attenuated yellow fever vaccine strain. PBMCs were isolated from peripheral blood using a standard Ficoll-Paque protocol. Dynabeads CD4 and CD8 positive selection kits were used to isolate the CD4 and CD8 T-cell fractions. TriZol was used to extract RNA from bulk PBMCs, from CD4 and CD8 fractions, and from dextramer-positive and dextramer-negative fractions. Synthesis of TCR cDNA relied on 5'RACE template switching, a step that introduced a universal primer site along with unique molecular identifiers. Priming for cDNA synthesis came from both the TCR alpha and TCR beta constant segments. Library amplification involved two PCR steps, and the second step added sample barcodes and sequencing adapters. Sequencing of libraries was performed on Illumina HiSeq 2500 (2x100 bp) or NovaSeq (2x150 bp). The published analysis was carried out like this. Demultiplexing of reads and collapsing into UMI consensus sequences were performed with MIGEC, and V(D)J alignment was carried out with MiXCR. Using edgeR on replicate PBMC samples, clonotypes were called vaccine-responding if FDR was below 0.01 and the log2 fold change was above 5 up to day 15. Each bulk clonotype received a CD4 or CD8 identity based on whether the sequenced CD4 or CD8 repertoire contained that clonotype at higher abundance. In-frame beta chains were kept once TCRdb had trimmed the public reads at Q25 with fastp and called clones with MiXCR. Rows with a matching CDR3 protein are joined into one entry that keeps the most common DNA and genes. TCRdb, not the original authors, processed these V and J calls. For this sample the table gives 50,000 or so distinct CDR3 sequences, of which 7.4% were detected only once. Roughly 27% of the sample belongs to the ten largest clones.

Measured from the cysteine to the phenylalanine, the CDR3 is 12 residues long. The only DNA kept is the CDR3, 36 bases in frame from the first base. From the germline V gene, CDR1 is ENHRY and CDR2 is SYGVKD. V loses 8 bases of germline sequence and J loses 8 bases, and the interval between the two ends is 12 bases. The chain is assembled from TRBV10-3 and TRBJ1-4; TRBD1 is possibly the D segment (5 matching bases). The clonotype originates from a man in his late teens or twenties who received the YFV17D yellow fever vaccine. The specimen comprised CD8+ T cells sorted from PBMCs, sampled less than 18 days after the first yellow fever vaccination. At the DNA level, the sequence is TGTGCCATCGGAGGGACTGGAGAAAAACTGTTTTTT. It translates as CAIGGTGEKLFF.